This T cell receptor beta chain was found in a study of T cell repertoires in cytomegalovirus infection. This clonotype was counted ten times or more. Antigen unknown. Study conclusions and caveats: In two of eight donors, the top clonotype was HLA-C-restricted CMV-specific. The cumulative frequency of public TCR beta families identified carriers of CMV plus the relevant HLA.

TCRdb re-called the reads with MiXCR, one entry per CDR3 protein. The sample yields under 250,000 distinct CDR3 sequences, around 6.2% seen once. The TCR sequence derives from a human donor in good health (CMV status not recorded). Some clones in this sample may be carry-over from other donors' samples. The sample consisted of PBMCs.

The CDR3 sequence: CASSTGTGDYRSSYEQYF. CDR3 DNA: TGTGCCAGCAGTACTGGGACAGGGGATTATAGGAGCTCCTACGAGCAGTACTTC. The rearrangement uses TRBV12-3 or TRBV12-4 and TRBJ2-7; 10 nucleotides line up with TRBD1. V gave up 5 bases and J gave up 0 bases; unmatched junction bases: 13. This CDR3 contains 18 residues.